Sequencing of this T cell receptor (beta chain) was carried out in a study of blood T cell repertoires in COVID-19. Study as a whole: COVID-19 samples, acute and convalescent, were from the United States, Italy and Spain. PBMCs, B-cell-depleted T cells, or T cells were the source of the cDNA or gDNA that made up the material.

TCRdb keeps only in-frame clones here, not all; method: immunoSEQ multiplex PCR. The sample has around 120,000 clones, about 80% seen once; the top ten hold approximately 8.7%. The CDR3 length is 14 residues. CDR1 and CDR2 (germline): MNHEY, SVGAGI. Losses at the gene ends were 8 bases for V and 14 bases for J; bases not matched to a gene: 16. Sample: peripheral blood. This receptor was obtained from a man aged 40-55 years with active or convalescent COVID-19. The V and J genes are TRBV6-5 and TRBJ2-1, with TRBD2 matching over 9 bases. CDR3 in amino acids: CASWEASGALGEFF. CDR3 nucleotide sequence: TGTGCCAGCTGGGAGGCTAGCGGGGCCCTCGGGGAGTTCTTC.